One sample yielded the 5 T cell receptor beta chains listed below, sequenced in a study of T cells in localized non-small cell lung cancer. The data were produced by immunoSEQ multiplex PCR, yet TCRdb's version contains in-frame clones alone and is incomplete. The sample has 70,000 to 85,000 clones; approximately 88% are singletons. Sequencing used peripheral blood, obtained before any cancer treatment. The origin of the receptors is a female donor of 60 years or more with stage I lung adenocarcinoma.

The chain joins TRBV11-3 to TRBJ1-1; D is unclear. The CDR3 is made up of 15 amino acids. Trimming shortened V by 7 bases and J by 0 bases, and 15 bases separated the two germline ends. CDR1 SGHNT and CDR2 YENEEA come from the germline V gene. CDR3 sequence: CASKTGPTMNTEAFF. The CDR3 nucleotides are TGTGCCAGCAAGACCGGGCCAACTATGAACACTGAAGCTTTCTTT.

The chain carries TRBV25-1 and TRBJ1-4, with D maybe TRBD1 (5 bases). V was pared by 5 bases and J by 3 bases, with 16 bases between. This CDR3 region has 16 residues. CDR1 is MGHDK and CDR2 is SYGVNS in the germline V gene. The CDR3 is CASSIREWGANEKLFF. CDR3 DNA sequence: TGTGCCAGCAGTATCAGGGAGTGGGGGGCTAATGAAAAACTGTTTTTT.

The J gene is TRBJ2-1, the V gene TRBV5-1; 13 nucleotides line up with TRBD2. Unmatched junction bases numbered 5, after V lost 0 bases and J lost 8 bases. This CDR3 has 16 residues. Germline-derived CDR1 and CDR2 are SGHRS and YFSETQ. DNA of the CDR3: TGCGCCAGCAGCTTGGAACTAGCGGGAGGGTATCATGAGCAGTTCTTC. Its translation is CASSLELAGGYHEQFF.

The CDR3 bases are TGCGCCAGCAGCTCCGGAATAGGGGGCCCGGATACGCAGTATTTT. Translating it yields CASSSGIGGPDTQYF. The chain uses TRBV5-1 and TRBJ2-3; 7 bases are a match to TRBD1. Germline values: CDR1 SGHRS, CDR2 YFSETQ. The CDR3 runs 15 residues. V trimming: 3 bases; J trimming: 6 bases; junction bases outside the gene matches: 10. The whole variable domain, remainder taken from reference TRBV5-1 and TRBJ2-3, is KAGVTQTPRYLIKTRGQQVTLSCSPISGHRSVSWYQQTPGQGLQFLFEYFSETQRNKGNFPGRFSGRQFSNSRSEMNVSTLELGDSALYLCASSSGIGGPDTQYFGPGTRLTVL.

Here the CDR3 DNA reads TGTGCCAGCAGCTTAGATCAAGGACTTGATACGCAGTATTTT. It codes for CASSLDQGLDTQYF. This sequence joins TRBV11-2 and TRBJ2-3; maybe TRBD2 (5 bases). Germline V lookup: CDR1 SGHAT, CDR2 FQNNGV. V was trimmed by 0 bases and J by 6 bases, leaving 10 bases between them. The CDR3 has 14 residues.